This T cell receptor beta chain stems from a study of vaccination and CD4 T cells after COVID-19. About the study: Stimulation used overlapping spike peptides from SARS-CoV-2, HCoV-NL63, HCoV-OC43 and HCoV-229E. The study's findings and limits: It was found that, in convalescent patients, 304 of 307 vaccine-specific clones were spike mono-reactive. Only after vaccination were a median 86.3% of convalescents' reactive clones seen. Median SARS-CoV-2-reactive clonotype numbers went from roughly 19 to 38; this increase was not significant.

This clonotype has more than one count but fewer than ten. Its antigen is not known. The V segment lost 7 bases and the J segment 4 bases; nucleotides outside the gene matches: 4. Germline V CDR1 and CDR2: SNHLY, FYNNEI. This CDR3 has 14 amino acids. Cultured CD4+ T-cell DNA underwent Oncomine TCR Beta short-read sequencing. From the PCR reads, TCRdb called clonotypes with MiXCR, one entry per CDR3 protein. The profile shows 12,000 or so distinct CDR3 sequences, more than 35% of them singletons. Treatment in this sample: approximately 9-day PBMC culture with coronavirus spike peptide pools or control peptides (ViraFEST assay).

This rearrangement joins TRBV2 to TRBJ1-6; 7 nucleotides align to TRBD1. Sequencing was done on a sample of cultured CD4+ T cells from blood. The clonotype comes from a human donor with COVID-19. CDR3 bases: TGTGCCAGCAAGGGACAGTCATATAATTCACCCCTCCACTTT. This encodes CASKGQSYNSPLHF.